A selection of T cell receptor beta chains follows, all from one sample in a study of identical twins. TCRdb ran MiXCR on the 5' RACE reads and lists one entry per CDR3 protein. The repertoire includes nearly 650,000 distinct CDR3 sequences, just over 7% of them detected once, and approximately 1.5% sits in the top ten. This same sample was also part of a study on yellow fever vaccine responses in identical twins.

Source material: PBMCs. Source of these receptors: a woman between 18 and 30 years old in good health. CDR3s include the opening cysteine and the closing phenylalanine or tryptophan. Each record gives: V gene, clone size, D gene, J gene, CDR3 DNA, CDR3 protein. The D gene is left open where the match is weak. A clone size is listed for some rows: how often the clone was seen (once, few, many), or a class if it is expanded.

V gene: TRBV10-3
clone size: NA
D gene: TRBD1
J gene: TRBJ1-1
CDR3 DNA: TGTGCCATCAGTGTCGGACAGGGGGAGACTGAAGCTTTCTTT
CDR3 protein: CAISVGQGETEAFF

V gene: TRBV27
clone size: few
D gene: NA
J gene: TRBJ2-1
CDR3 DNA: TGTGCCACCAGAAACCGGGACCAAATCTACAATGAGCAGTTCTTC
CDR3 protein: CATRNRDQIYNEQFF

V gene: TRBV5-5
clone size: many
D gene: NA
J gene: TRBJ2-7
CDR3 DNA: TGTGCCAGCAGCTTGACATCTATGAGCTCCTACGAGCAGTACTTC
CDR3 protein: CASSLTSMSSYEQYF

V gene: TRBV5-4
clone size: NA
D gene: TRBD1
J gene: TRBJ2-7
CDR3 DNA: TGTGCCAGCTGGGACAGGGGGGCCGAGCAGTACTTC
CDR3 protein: CASWDRGAEQYF

V gene: TRBV7-6
clone size: NA
D gene: NA
J gene: TRBJ1-2
CDR3 DNA: TGTGCCAGCAGCTTAGGGGCAGGCTCTAACTATGGCTACACCTTC
CDR3 protein: CASSLGAGSNYGYTF

V gene: TRBV7-9
clone size: NA
D gene: NA
J gene: TRBJ2-1
CDR3 DNA: TGTGCCAGCAGCTTATCCGAGACCAGTTACAATGAGCAGTTCTTC
CDR3 protein: CASSLSETSYNEQFF

V gene: TRBV20-1
clone size: few
D gene: TRBD1
J gene: TRBJ1-5
CDR3 DNA: TGCAGTGCTAGTGAACCGGGACAGAGCAATCAGCCCCAGCATTTT
CDR3 protein: CSASEPGQSNQPQHF

V gene: TRBV20-1
clone size: few
D gene: NA
J gene: TRBJ2-1
CDR3 DNA: TGCAGTGCGCCTAATTCGCCGCCCGGGGAGTTCTTC
CDR3 protein: CSAPNSPPGEFF

V gene: TRBV27
clone size: NA
D gene: TRBD1
J gene: TRBJ1-2
CDR3 DNA: TGTGCCAGCAGTCCGTGGACAGGGGGTCGGGACTATGGCTACACCTTC
CDR3 protein: CASSPWTGGRDYGYTF

V gene: TRBV5-1
clone size: NA
D gene: TRBD2
J gene: TRBJ2-5
CDR3 DNA: TGCGCCAGCAGCCCCACTAGCGGGAGAGAGACCCAGTACTTC
CDR3 protein: CASSPTSGRETQYF

V gene: TRBV4-2
clone size: few
D gene: TRBD2
J gene: TRBJ2-1
CDR3 DNA: TGTGCCAGCAGTCTTTCAGCAGGGACTAGCGGGGCATATGAGCAGTTCTTC
CDR3 protein: CASSLSAGTSGAYEQFF

V gene: TRBV12-5
clone size: NA
D gene: TRBD2
J gene: TRBJ2-5
CDR3 DNA: TGTGCTAGTGGTTTGGTAACGACTAGCGGGATCTCGGAGACCCAGTACTTC
CDR3 protein: CASGLVTTSGISETQYF

V gene: TRBV11-1
clone size: NA
D gene: TRBD1
J gene: TRBJ2-6
CDR3 DNA: TGTGCCAGCAGCCACCGGGACAGGGGTTTGTCTGGGGCCAACGTCCTGACTTTC
CDR3 protein: CASSHRDRGLSGANVLTF

V gene: TRBV7-2
clone size: many
D gene: NA
J gene: TRBJ2-1
CDR3 DNA: TGTGCCAGCAGCTTAGAGGCCAGCAGCTCCTACAATGAGCAGTTCTTC
CDR3 protein: CASSLEASSSYNEQFF

V gene: TRBV29-1
clone size: many
D gene: TRBD2
J gene: TRBJ2-1
CDR3 DNA: TGCAGCGTTGATCGGGGTGGGAGGGCCTACAATGAGCAGTTCTTC
CDR3 protein: CSVDRGGRAYNEQFF

V gene: TRBV4-2
clone size: NA
D gene: NA
J gene: TRBJ2-1
CDR3 DNA: TGTGCCAGCAGCCAAGATTCCGCAGGGCGCGATGAGCAGTTCTTC
CDR3 protein: CASSQDSAGRDEQFF

V gene: TRBV5-1
clone size: few
D gene: TRBD1
J gene: TRBJ2-7
CDR3 DNA: TGCGCCAGCAGCTTTAGGAATGAGCCCGGGACAGATTTCTACGAGCAGTACTTC
CDR3 protein: CASSFRNEPGTDFYEQYF